A single count supports the clone carrying this T cell receptor beta chain. This sample stems from a study of blood T cell repertoires in COVID-19. Whole-study context: COVID-19 samples collected from the United States, Italy and Spain covered acute and convalescent phases. T cells, B-cell-depleted T cells, or PBMCs supplied cDNA or gDNA.

V lost 8 bases to trimming and J lost 7 bases; unmatched junction nucleotides: 16. Per the germline V gene, CDR1 is KGHSH and CDR2 is LQKENI. The CDR3 is 15 residues long. Authors' data handling: Cell counts per sample came from amplifying reference gene primers. Clones were sequenced by immunoSEQ multiplex PCR, and TCRdb holds only the in-frame ones, with some missing. Clone size and the V and J calls come from that table; the DNA yielded D and trimming. The sample lists fewer than 35,000 clones, around 90% occurring once. Sample: peripheral blood. The receptor's source is a man between 65 and 85 years old with active COVID-19. The chain recombines TRBV18 with TRBJ1-2; 7 bases line up with TRBD1. For the CDR3, the DNA is TGTGCCAGCACACAGAGGTTGCAAGGGGGCGGTGGCTACACCTTC. Translation gives CASTQRLQGGGGYTF.